These 32 T cell receptor beta chains came from one sample sequenced in a study of post-analysis software for immune sequencing data. Overall study results and limits: Patients showed TRBV5-6, TRBV5-1 and TRBV20-1 among about five TRBV segments more frequent than in controls.

Antigen specificity for these receptors is unknown. Unique molecular identifiers were carried by the TCR beta cDNA libraries. TCRdb redid the calling of the PCR reads with MiXCR, one entry per CDR3 protein. The sample lists about 500,000 distinct CDR3 sequences, nearly 45% seen once, with 9% to 14% in the top ten. Sample: blood. These receptors were collected from a girl between 5 and 17 years old with multiple sclerosis.

The sample holds one count of this clonotype. The chain has TRBV9 and TRBJ2-7; D remains ambiguous. Germline CDR1 reads SGDLS; CDR2 reads YYNGEE. This CDR3 is built from 12 residues. V was trimmed by 4 bases and J by 3 bases, leaving 8 bases between them. The CDR3 loop is CASSPNLYEQYF. The CDR3 nucleotides are TGTGCCAGCAGCCCGAACCTCTACGAGCAGTACTTC. Complete variable domain (other parts from reference TRBV9 and TRBJ2-7): DSGVTQTPKHLITATGQRVTLRCSPRSGDLSVYWYQQSLDQGLQFLIQYYNGEERAKGNILERFSAQQFPDLHSELNLSSLELGDSALYFCASSPNLYEQYFGPGTRLTVT.

V and J are TRBV6-2 or TRBV6-3 and TRBJ1-2; D is ambiguous. The germline V gene encodes CDR1 MNHEY and CDR2 SVGEGT. The CDR3 is made up of 14 amino acids. The V end was cut by 0 bases, the J end by 4 bases, with 9 bases between. CDR3 in amino acids: CASSYSRESYGYTF. CDR3 DNA: TGTGCCAGCAGTTACTCGAGGGAATCCTATGGCTACACCTTC.

CDR3 nucleotide sequence: TGTGCCAGCATAACGGGAGAATTAGATGAGCAGTTCTTC. The encoded protein is CASITGELDEQFF. The rearrangement uses TRBV2 and TRBJ2-1, with D possibly being TRBD2 (6 bases). The CDR3 length is 13 residues. V was clipped by 7 bases and J by 8 bases, with 15 bases between them. Looked up from germline, CDR1 is SNHLY and CDR2 is FYNNEI.

The chain employs TRBV2 and TRBJ2-7; 7 bases match TRBD1. The CDR3 length is 13 residues. Germline V CDR1 and CDR2: SNHLY, FYNNEI. V dropped 8 bases and J dropped 2; count of bases not matched to a gene: 6. CDR3 loop: CASETGTTYEQYF. Written as DNA, the CDR3 is TGTGCCAGCGAGACAGGGACCACCTACGAGCAGTACTTC.

CDR3 sequence (DNA): TGCGCCAGCAGCTTAGCTACGCCCAACTATGGCTACACCTTC. Translation gives CASSLATPNYGYTF. V usage is TRBV5-1 and J usage is TRBJ1-2; D unresolved. V gave up 2 bases and J gave up 2 bases, with 10 bases separating them. CDR1 SGHRS and CDR2 YFSETQ come from the germline V gene. The CDR3 is 14 amino acids.

The V call is TRBV20-1, the J call TRBJ2-4; the match to TRBD2 covers 13 bases. V dropped 5 bases and J dropped 13; count of bases not matched to a gene: 8. Germline V CDR1 and CDR2: DFQATT, SNEGSKA (reference sequence). The CDR3 is 13 residues long. The CDR3, as DNA: TGCAGTGCTCCTCGGACTAGCGGGAGTAAGCAGTACTTC. This encodes CSAPRTSGSKQYF.

V usage is TRBV4-3 and J usage is TRBJ2-4; the D gene is possibly TRBD2 (5 bases). Germline CDR1 LGHNA, CDR2 YSLEER. The CDR3 has 13 amino acids. Trimming cost V 1 base and J 7 bases, with 8 bases left between them. CDR3 DNA: TGCGCCAGCAGCCAAGCTACGGGGAACATTCAGTACTTC. It encodes CASSQATGNIQYF.

The chain combines TRBV6-6 with TRBJ2-7, with D tentatively TRBD2 (6 bases). The CDR3 extends over 15 amino acids. V lost 0 bases and J 1 base, leaving 10 bases between the germline ends. Per germline, CDR1 MNHNY and CDR2 SVGAGI (reference sequence). DNA for the CDR3: TGTGCCAGCAGTTACTCGGCGGGGCGGTCCTACGAGCAGTACTTC. This sequence encodes CASSYSAGRSYEQYF.

This clonotype has only a few counts. The rearrangement links TRBV29-1 to TRBJ2-7; either TRBD1 or TRBD2 may fit D (5 bases each). Trimming left V 3 bases short and J 3 bases short, with 9 bases between. The CDR3 length is 12 residues. From germline, CDR1 is SQVTM and CDR2 ANQGSEA. The CDR3 bases are TGCAGCGTTGAGGGAGACAGCTACGAGCAGTACTTC. It codes for CSVEGDSYEQYF.

The chain combines TRBV9 with TRBJ2-3, with 7 bases fitting TRBD2. Trimming took 0 bases from V and 5 from J; bases not matched to a gene: 9. Germline V gene lookup returns CDR1 SGDLS and CDR2 YYNGEE. CDR3 length: 16 residues. This chain's CDR3 is CASSVAVGGRGDTQYF. CDR3 bases: TGTGCCAGCAGCGTAGCGGTGGGCGGGAGAGGAGATACGCAGTATTTT.

The chain combines TRBV28 with TRBJ1-5; D is undetermined. CDR3 length equals 12 residues. Looked up from germline, CDR1 is MDHEN and CDR2 is SYDVKM. V lost 3 bases and J 10 bases, leaving 10 bases between the germline ends. The CDR3 is CASSFGSLPQHF. The CDR3 region has the DNA TGTGCCAGCAGTTTCGGGTCTCTCCCCCAGCATTTT.

This clonotype appeared a single time. The chain uses TRBV3-1 and TRBJ2-1, with D unclear. Trimming removed 0 bases from V and 7 bases from J, with 22 bases in between. Germline V gives CDR1 LGHDT, CDR2 YNNKEL (reference sequence). The CDR3 length is 18 residues. CDR3 protein: CASSQDHPRALTQNEQFF. The CDR3 DNA reads as TGTGCCAGCAGCCAAGATCACCCCCGAGCCCTCACCCAGAATGAGCAGTTCTTC.

This rearrangement joins TRBV5-1 to TRBJ1-1, with TRBD1 identical over 7 bases. V was clipped by 6 bases and J by 2 bases; unmatched bases: 13. The germline V gene has CDR1 SGHRS and CDR2 YFSETQ. This CDR3 contains 16 residues. The CDR3 DNA reads as TGCGCCAGCACCCTCGGCCGGACAGGAGCAAACACTGAAGCTTTCTTT. Translation: CASTLGRTGANTEAFF.

The genes are TRBV6-6 and TRBJ2-5, with 12 bases that match TRBD2. With the DNA end fitting TRBJ2-7 better, the J assignment may be wrong. Germline values: CDR1 MNHNY, CDR2 SVGAGI (reference sequence). This CDR3 region has 16 residues. Here the CDR3 reads CASTLNLAGGPYEQYF. CDR3 nucleotide sequence: TGTGCCAGCACCTTAAATCTAGCGGGAGGGCCATACGAGCAGTACTTC.

The J gene is TRBJ1-1, the V gene TRBV7-2; TRBD1 agrees at 9 bases. Per germline, CDR1 SGHTA and CDR2 FQGNSA. After removal of 3 bases from V and 8 bases from J, the junction contained 10 bases not matched to a gene. There are 15 residues in the CDR3. The DNA for the CDR3 is TGTGCCAGCAGCTTCAGCCGGGACAGGGTGACCGAAGCTTTCTTT. This encodes CASSFSRDRVTEAFF.

The genes are TRBV20-1 and TRBJ2-3, with 9 bases aligning to TRBD1. The CDR3 totals 14 residues. In germline, CDR1 is DFQATT, CDR2 SNEGSKA (reference sequence). Trimming cost V 6 bases and J 2 bases; bases outside gene matches: 6. The CDR3: CSARTGAFTDTQYF. CDR3 DNA sequence: TGCAGTGCAAGGACAGGGGCTTTCACAGATACGCAGTATTTT.

This clonotype was detected a few times. The V gene is TRBV6-5, the J gene TRBJ1-6; no clear D gene. Trimming took off 0 bases at V and 5 bases at J, with 11 bases between the two ends. Per germline, CDR1 MNHEY and CDR2 SVGAGI. The CDR3 loop spans 16 amino acids. CDR3 sequence (DNA): TGTGCCAGCAGTTACTCGAGGCATAGCAATAATTCACCCCTCCACTTT. Translated, it gives CASSYSRHSNNSPLHF.

As concerns this clonotype: This may come from a read error, since a much larger clone is one base off. The V call is TRBV15, the J call TRBJ2-1; the D gene is possibly TRBD2 (6 bases). CDR3 length: 14 amino acids. Per germline, CDR1 LNHNV and CDR2 YYDKDF (reference sequence). The CDR3 protein is CATCRAGGRVWQFF. The CDR3 coding sequence is TGTGCCACCTGCAGAGCGGGCGGGCGCGTTTGGCAGTTCTTC.

This clonotype was detected a few times. The V call is TRBV7-9, the J call TRBJ2-7, with D hard to call. Germline CDR1 reads SEHNR; CDR2 reads FQNEAQ (reference sequence). V was clipped by 5 bases and J by 3 bases, with 11 bases between them. This CDR3 spans 13 amino acids. The CDR3 bases are TGTGCCAGCAGCCCCGCACACCTCTACGAGCAGTACTTC. It is translated as CASSPAHLYEQYF.

This rearrangement joins TRBV20-1 to TRBJ2-1; D is undetermined. The CDR3 has 11 residues. V shed 1 base and J shed 8 bases, with 6 bases lying between them. Germline CDR1 is DFQATT and CDR2 is SNEGSKA (reference sequence). CDR3 nucleotide sequence: TGCAGTGCTAGAGCCGATGATGAGCAGTTCTTC. This translates into CSARADDEQFF.

The chain has TRBV6-6 and TRBJ2-7; D may be TRBD1 or TRBD2 (5 bases each). The CDR3 consists of 15 residues. CDR1 and CDR2 from the germline V gene are MNHNY and SVGAGI (reference sequence). V shed 6 bases and J shed 1 base, with 16 bases lying between them. Here the CDR3 reads CASRVRDPGSYEQYF. The CDR3 nucleotides read TGTGCCAGCAGGGTAAGGGACCCGGGGTCCTACGAGCAGTACTTC.

The chain uses TRBV29-1 and TRBJ2-4; 10 nucleotides match TRBD1. The J call may be mistaken, given a closer DNA end match to TRBJ2-7. The CDR3 contains 13 residues. Germline V gene sequence: CDR1 SQVTM, CDR2 ANQGSEA. This chain's CDR3 is CSVRTGGFYEQYF. The CDR3 DNA reads TGCAGCGTTAGGACAGGGGGATTCTACGAGCAGTACTTC.

This chain joins TRBV5-1 and TRBJ1-2; D not certain. CDR3 length equals 14 residues. Germline CDR1 SGHRS, CDR2 YFSETQ. With 2 bases removed from V and 3 bases from J, the gap between germline ends came to 11 bases. The CDR3, as DNA: TGCGCCAGCAGCTTCACCCAGGCACACTATGGCTACACCTTC. Residues: CASSFTQAHYGYTF.

In its sample, this clonotype was seen many times. This chain joins TRBV6-6 and TRBJ2-7; D gene uncertain. Germline V gene sequence: CDR1 MNHNY, CDR2 SVGAGI (reference sequence). CDR3 length: 11 residues. The V gene lost 10 bases and the J gene lost 0 bases, with 7 bases spanning the gap. CDR3 residues: CATRSSYEQYF. CDR3 nucleotides: TGTGCCACCAGGAGCTCCTACGAGCAGTACTTC.

The V call is TRBV24-1, the J call TRBJ2-3; 10 bases align to TRBD1. CDR3 length equals 17 residues. Germline V lookup: CDR1 KGHDR, CDR2 SFDVKD. Trimming cost V 1 base and J 3 bases; bases outside gene matches: 6. The CDR3 protein is CATSDFNRDRGTDTQYF. The CDR3 DNA follows: TGTGCCACCAGTGATTTTAACCGGGACAGGGGAACAGATACGCAGTATTTT.

This clonotype was counted only a few times. J is TRBJ1-6 and V is TRBV27, with no clear D. Trimming took off 5 bases at V and 3 bases at J, with 5 bases between the two ends. The CDR3 spans 13 residues. The germline V gene encodes CDR1 MNHEY and CDR2 SMNVEV (reference sequence). DNA for the CDR3: TGTGCCAGCAGTAACTACTATAATTCACCCCTCCACTTT. Amino acid sequence: CASSNYYNSPLHF.

This clonotype was recorded a few times. J is TRBJ1-5 and V is TRBV4-1; 7 positions match TRBD1. V gave up 1 base and J gave up 7 bases; unmatched junction bases: 10. Germline V gives CDR1 MGHRA, CDR2 YSYEKL. This CDR3 has 16 amino acids. CDR3 bases: TGCGCCAGCAGCCAAGTCGGGACAGCGGGAGGGCAGCCCCAGCATTTT. Translation: CASSQVGTAGGQPQHF.

The rearrangement uses TRBV12-3 or TRBV12-4 and TRBJ2-5; the D call may be TRBD1 or TRBD2 (5 bases each). The CDR3 extends over 18 amino acids. V was clipped by 1 base and J by 11 bases, with 29 bases between them. CDR3 protein: CASSLVADWGRENTEQYF. The CDR3 region has the DNA TGTGCCAGCAGTTTAGTGGCGGACTGGGGCAGGGAGAACACTGAGCAGTACTTC.

The gene calls are TRBV10-3 and TRBJ2-5, with 8 bases matching TRBD1. Germline V CDR1 and CDR2: ENHRY, SYGVKD. With V trimmed by 4 bases and J by 2 bases, 6 bases remained unmatched. The CDR3 has 15 residues. The CDR3 sequence is CAISARQGMQETQYF. CDR3 DNA sequence: TGTGCCATCAGTGCCAGACAGGGGATGCAAGAGACCCAGTACTTC.

V gene TRBV28 combines with J gene TRBJ2-3; no clear D. The germline CDR1 and CDR2 sequences are MDHEN and SYDVKM. CDR3 length: 12 residues. The V end was cut by 7 bases, the J end by 1 base, with 6 bases between. This chain's CDR3 is CASTSGTDTQYF. CDR3 in DNA: TGTGCCAGCACCTCGGGCACAGATACGCAGTATTTT.

This chain uses TRBV27 with TRBJ2-5; 7 nucleotides match TRBD1. The CDR3 covers 14 residues. Unmatched junction bases numbered 6, after V lost 5 bases and J lost 3 bases. Germline assignment: CDR1 MNHEY and CDR2 SMNVEV (reference sequence). The CDR3 loop is CASSPRQGEETQYF. The CDR3 bases are TGTGCCAGCAGTCCCCGACAGGGCGAAGAGACCCAGTACTTC.

This chain joins TRBV28 and TRBJ1-2; D remains unclear. Trimming removed 7 bases at V and 8 bases at J, with 11 bases between. The CDR3 totals 11 residues. Germline V lookup: CDR1 MDHEN, CDR2 SYDVKM. The CDR3 sequence is CASTSDRGYTF. CDR3 nucleotide sequence: TGTGCCAGCACCTCAGACCGGGGCTACACCTTC.